This TCR beta chain was found in a study of blood T cell repertoires in COVID-19 (dated by TCRdb to 2020 to 2022). Describing the broader study: Samples covering the acute and convalescent phases of COVID-19 were provided by collaborators in the United States, Italy and Spain. The prospective study material was composed of cDNA or gDNA derived from T cells, B-cell-depleted T cells, or PBMCs. HLA class I and class II types, where available, came from metadata supplied by the sample provider rather than from assay-based typing. Deeply sampled blood TCRbeta repertoires from subjects exposed to, actively infected with, or recovered from COVID-19 were included in the dataset. The samples were drawn from two sources: the first 160 participants of the ongoing ImmuneRACE study, and over 950 subjects contributed by 6 global collaborators. A freely available public database, intended as a resource for researchers studying the immune response to SARS-CoV-2, is where the repertoires were released. Sample metadata almost always included a de-identified subject ID, COVID-19 status, age in years and sex.

A word on this clone: Its antigen is still unknown. No base qualities exist here, and no much larger clone lies one base off it.

CDR1 and CDR2, looked up from the germline V gene, are SGHVS and FNYEAQ. At the junction V is shortened by 4 bases and J by 6 bases, with 12 bases in between. CDR3 length: 13 amino acids, cysteine to phenylalanine. The only DNA kept is the CDR3, 39 bases in frame from the first base. What the research found in general, with its limitations: The quantity of clinical and demographic metadata differed by source and by participant and was supplied without curation.

TCRbeta CDR3 regions were amplified from genomic DNA by means of the immunoSEQ Assay, a bias-controlled multiplex PCR. The authors' pipeline ran thus. Within the assay, amplification of reference gene primers was used to estimate how many nucleated cells each sample contained. To quantify the absolute abundance of each unique TCRbeta CDR3 rearrangement, sequence reads were collapsed and filtered. For each sample, productive Simpson clonality was calculated as the square root of Simpson's diversity index across productive rearrangements. The source is immuneACCESS, and TCRdb retained only in-frame sequences with V and J called. Part of the clones is not carried over; for the studies checked, unresolved V genes explain less than half of this, and the remainder is unexplained. The V and J calls and the clone size are those of that table, but D and trimming were determined from the DNA. Present in this sample are 250,000 or so clones, roughly 86% of which were seen just once. Under 4.5% of the sample belongs to the ten largest clones.

Collaborating institutions collected whole blood in K2EDTA tubes following their own protocols. For TCRbeta analysis, collaborators shipped samples in one of three forms: frozen whole blood, isolated PBMCs, or DNA extracted from either of those sample types. In this chain, TRBV7-6 is recombined with TRBJ1-1, with the D gene not confidently named. The source material was peripheral blood. This clonotype originated in a man aged 50-60 years with acute or convalescent COVID-19. The sequence in DNA is TGTGCCAGCAGCTCCCGGGTGGGTGCTGAAGCTTTCTTT. Its product reads: CASSSRVGAEAFF.